The clone carrying this T cell receptor beta chain was picked up many times. Its antigen is still unknown. The data were taken from a study of response to subunit inactivated influenza vaccine. Study results and caveats: Each seasonal influenza vaccination, the authors suggested, recruits few new T cells.

This CDR3 has 16 amino acids. Trimming removed 2 bases from V and 0 bases from J; junction bases left unmatched: 4. The germline CDR1 and CDR2 sequences are SGHAT and FQNNGV. TCRdb fed the RT-PCR reads into MiXCR, producing one record per CDR3 protein. The repertoire holds more than 150,000 distinct CDR3 sequences, 7.5% to 10% seen once, with around 9.9% in the top ten. The V gene is TRBV11-2, the J gene TRBJ2-7; TRBD2 agrees at 10 bases. The source of this sequence is a man aged 50 or older who received an inactivated influenza vaccine. Sequencing used non-naive T cells sorted from PBMCs, obtained on the day of vaccination. This CDR3 reads CASSLYASGSSYEQYF. DNA of the CDR3: TGTGCCAGCAGCTTATATGCTAGCGGGAGCTCCTACGAGCAGTACTTC.